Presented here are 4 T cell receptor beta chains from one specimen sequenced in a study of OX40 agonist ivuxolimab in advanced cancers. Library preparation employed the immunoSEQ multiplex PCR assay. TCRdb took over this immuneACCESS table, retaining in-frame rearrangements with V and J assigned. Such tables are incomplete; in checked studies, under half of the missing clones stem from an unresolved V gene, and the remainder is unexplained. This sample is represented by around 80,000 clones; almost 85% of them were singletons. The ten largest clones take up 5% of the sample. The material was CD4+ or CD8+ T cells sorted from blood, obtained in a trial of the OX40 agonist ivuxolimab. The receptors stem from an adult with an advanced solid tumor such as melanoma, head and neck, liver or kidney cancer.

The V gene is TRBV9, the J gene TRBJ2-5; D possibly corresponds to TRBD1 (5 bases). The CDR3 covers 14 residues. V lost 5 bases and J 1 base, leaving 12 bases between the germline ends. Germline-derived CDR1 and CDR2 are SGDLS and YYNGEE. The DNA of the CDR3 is TGTGCCAGCAGAGCACAGGACCCCCAAGAGACCCAGTACTTC. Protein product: CASRAQDPQETQYF. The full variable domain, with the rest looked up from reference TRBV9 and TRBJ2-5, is DSGVTQTPKHLITATGQRVTLRCSPRSGDLSVYWYQQSLDQGLQFLIQYYNGEERAKGNILERFSAQQFPDLHSELNLSSLELGDSALYFCASRAQDPQETQYFGPGTRLLVL.

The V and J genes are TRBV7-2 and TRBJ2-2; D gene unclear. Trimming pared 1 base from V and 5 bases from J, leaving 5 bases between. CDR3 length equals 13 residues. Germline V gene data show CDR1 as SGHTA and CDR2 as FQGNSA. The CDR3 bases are TGTGCCAGCAGCTTAGTCTGGACCGGGGAGCTGTTTTTT. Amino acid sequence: CASSLVWTGELFF.

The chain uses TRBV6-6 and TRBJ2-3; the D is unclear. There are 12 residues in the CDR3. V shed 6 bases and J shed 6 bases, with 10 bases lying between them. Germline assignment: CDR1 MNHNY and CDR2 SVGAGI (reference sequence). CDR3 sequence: CASSLGVDTQYF. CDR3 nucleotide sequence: TGTGCCAGCAGCCTTGGGGTGGATACGCAGTATTTT.

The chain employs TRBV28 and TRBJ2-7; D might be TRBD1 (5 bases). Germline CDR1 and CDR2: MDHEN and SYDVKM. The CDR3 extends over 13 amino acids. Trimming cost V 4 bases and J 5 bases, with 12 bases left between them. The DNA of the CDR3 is TGTGCCAGCAGTTCCAGGGTGATGGACGAGCAGTACTTC. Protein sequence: CASSSRVMDEQYF.